These 8 T cell receptor beta chains were sequenced from one sample in a study of blood T cells in healthy people across ages (dated by TCRdb to between 2014 and 2017). Libraries were made using 5' RACE. These reads were obtained on an Illumina HiSeq 2500. A second roughly 6 to 12 cycle PCR used a sample-barcoded 5' primer and a J-beta primer mix. TCRdb ran its own pipeline on the public reads, namely fastp trimming at Q25 and MiXCR clone calling, and kept in-frame beta chains. CDR3 protein duplicates are merged, each entry listing the most common genes and DNA. The sample table contains about 1.6 million distinct CDR3 sequences; only one count was recorded for around 36% of them. The ten largest clones add up to about 11% of the sample. The sample comprised blood. The receptors stem from a woman aged 25 to 45 in good health.

This clonotype has a handful of counts. The chain is built from TRBV10-3 and TRBJ2-1; D gene uncertain. The germline V gene encodes CDR1 ENHRY and CDR2 SYGVKD. Trimming shortened V by 7 bases and J by 0 bases, and 19 bases separated the two germline ends. The CDR3 spans 17 residues. The CDR3 spells CAINPGYPLSSYNEQFF. In nucleotides, the CDR3 is TGTGCCATCAACCCAGGTTACCCCTTAAGCTCCTACAATGAGCAGTTCTTC.

The sample holds a few counts of this clonotype. The V and J genes are TRBV4-2 and TRBJ1-2; 7 positions match TRBD1. Germline CDR1 LGHNA, CDR2 YNFKEQ. The CDR3 loop spans 17 amino acids. V shed 0 bases, J shed 0 bases, and the junction held 7 bases outside the gene matches. The CDR3 sequence is CASSQEGRGKTNYGYTF. The DNA for the CDR3 is TGTGCCAGCAGCCAAGAGGGCAGGGGGAAAACTAACTATGGCTACACCTTC.

The chain combines TRBV20-1 with TRBJ1-3, with 8 bases matching TRBD1. The CDR3 is 14 residues long. CDR1 is DFQATT, CDR2 SNEGSKA, per germline (reference sequence). V was clipped by 1 base and J by 2 bases; unmatched bases: 1. CDR3 bases: TGCAGTGCTAGAGCAGGGGGCCCTGGAAACACCATATATTTT. Amino acid sequence: CSARAGGPGNTIYF.

This clonotype was detected only a few times. A read error may account for a junction end that differs from germline. The V and J genes are TRBV18 and TRBJ1-1, with 7 bases matching TRBD1. Germline CDR1 KGHSH, CDR2 LQKENI. The CDR3 runs 14 residues. CDR3 DNA: TGTGCCAGCTCACCGGACAGGTTGAACACTGGAGCTTTCTTT. It encodes CASSPDRLNTGAFF.

This clonotype showed up just a few times. The chain uses TRBV5-4 and TRBJ2-4; D not resolved. This CDR3 contains 15 residues. The ends were cut back, 1 base at V and 5 bases at J, with 13 bases in the middle. CDR1 is SGHNT and CDR2 is YYREEE in the germline V gene (reference sequence). The CDR3 spells CASSLYLDLENIQYF. The CDR3 DNA reads as TGTGCCAGCAGCTTGTATCTGGACCTCGAAAACATTCAGTACTTC. Complete variable domain (other parts from reference TRBV5-4 and TRBJ2-4): ETGVTQSPTHLIKTRGQQVTLRCSSQSGHNTVSWYQQALGQGPQFIFQYYREEENGRGNFPPRFSGLQFPNYSSELNVNALELDDSALYLCASSLYLDLENIQYFGAGTRLSVL.

The chain carries TRBV5-1 and TRBJ2-5; 11 bases match TRBD2. The J call may be faulty, since TRBJ2-7 better matches the DNA end. Germline V gene sequence: CDR1 SGHRS, CDR2 YFSETQ. The length of the CDR3 is 16 residues. In DNA, the CDR3 is TGCGCCAGCAGCTTGGCCGGCGGACTAGCGGGTTACGAGCAGTACTTC. Its translation: CASSLAGGLAGYEQYF.

V and J are TRBV6-5 and TRBJ2-2, with a tentative D call TRBD1 (5 bases). There are 18 residues in the CDR3. The germline gives CDR1 MNHEY, CDR2 SVGAGI. Trimming cost V 0 bases and J 0 bases, with 14 bases left between them. CDR3 sequence: CASSYSSRVTSNTGELFF. The CDR3 DNA reads TGTGCCAGCAGTTACTCGAGCAGGGTGACTTCGAACACCGGGGAGCTGTTTTTT.

This clonotype was seen a handful of times. This chain joins TRBV6-5 and TRBJ1-4, with a weak D call TRBD1 (6 bases). The CDR3 contains 13 residues. From germline, CDR1 is MNHEY and CDR2 SVGAGI. Trimming removed 5 bases at V and 8 bases at J, with 12 bases between. The CDR3 loop is CASSLGTHEKLFF. The CDR3, as DNA: TGTGCCAGCAGTCTCGGGACACACGAAAAACTGTTTTTT.